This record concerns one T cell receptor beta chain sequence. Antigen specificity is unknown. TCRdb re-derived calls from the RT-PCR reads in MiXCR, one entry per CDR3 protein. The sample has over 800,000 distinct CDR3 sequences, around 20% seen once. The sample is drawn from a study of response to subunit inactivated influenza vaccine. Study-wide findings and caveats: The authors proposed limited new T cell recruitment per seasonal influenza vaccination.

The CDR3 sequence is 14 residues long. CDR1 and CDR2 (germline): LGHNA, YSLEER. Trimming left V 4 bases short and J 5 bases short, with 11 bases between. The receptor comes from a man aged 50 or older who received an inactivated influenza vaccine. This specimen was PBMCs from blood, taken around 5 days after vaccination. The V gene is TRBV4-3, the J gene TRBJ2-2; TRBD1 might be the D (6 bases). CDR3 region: CASSRDGQTGELFF. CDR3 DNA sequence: TGCGCCAGCAGCCGCGATGGACAGACCGGGGAGCTGTTTTTT.